This T cell receptor beta chain was documented in a study of blood T cell repertoires in COVID-19. To note about this clone: This sample includes further DNA sequences coding for the same CDR3.

The CDR3 has 15 residues. V lost 6 bases and J lost 3; bases outside the gene matches: 5. The germline V gene encodes CDR1 KGHSH and CDR2 LQKENI. The protocol was immunoSEQ multiplex PCR, while the TCRdb copy is restricted to in-frame clones and leaves out a portion. The table shows a few hundred thousand clones, with 75% to 90% occurring only once. What was sequenced was PBMCs or T cells enriched from blood (not recorded which). The clonotype comes from a young man who had recovered from COVID-19. This chain links TRBV18 with TRBJ2-1, with 10 bases identical to TRBD2. CDR3 nucleotide sequence: TGTGCCAGCTCGCGAGGACTAGCGGACTACAATGAGCAGTTCTTC. It codes for CASSRGLADYNEQFF. Complete variable domain (other parts from reference TRBV18 and TRBJ2-1): NAGVMQNPRHLVRRRGQEARLRCSPMKGHSHVYWYRQLPEEGLKFMVYLQKENIIDESGMPKERFSAEFPKEGPSILRIQQVVRGDSAAYFCASSRGLADYNEQFFGPGTRLTVL.